One and the same sample provided the 18 T cell receptor beta chains below, sequenced in a study of spatial heterogeneity in lung cancer. The sample's time point: sample taken at primary tumor resection. Whole RNA, which was extracted from tumor, nontumor lung tissue or frozen PBMC, was sequenced without any cell sorting. Using its own MiXCR run on the 5' RACE reads, TCRdb lists one record per CDR3 protein. The profile shows about 26,000 distinct CDR3 sequences, 9.5% to 15% of them singletons. Specimen: PBMCs, collected at surgery. The receptors originated from a female donor with early-stage non-small cell lung cancer.

This clonotype has at least ten counts. The rearrangement joins TRBV2 to TRBJ2-3; D is ambiguous. The CDR3 consists of 14 residues. The germline V gene has CDR1 SNHLY and CDR2 FYNNEI. V dropped 4 bases and J dropped 5 bases, with 13 bases sitting between them. For the CDR3, the DNA is TGTGCCAGCAGTGTGTCGGCCTCGGGAGATACGCAGTATTTT. It encodes CASSVSASGDTQYF.

This clonotype was seen repeatedly, ten times or more. This sequence joins TRBV27 and TRBJ2-5; 9 positions agree with TRBD2. The CDR3 loop spans 15 amino acids. The J segment lost 5 bases and the V segment lost 0 bases, leaving 4 bases of the junction unmatched. Germline V gene lookup returns CDR1 MNHEY and CDR2 SMNVEV (reference sequence). CDR3 in amino acids: CASSLSLAGRETQYF. The CDR3, as DNA: TGTGCCAGCAGTTTATCGCTAGCGGGACGGGAGACCCAGTACTTC.

The genes are TRBV4-3 and TRBJ1-2; 9 bases align to TRBD1. The CDR3 totals 16 residues. With V trimmed by 0 bases and J by 8 bases, 10 bases remained unmatched. The germline gives CDR1 LGHNA, CDR2 YSLEER. CDR3 protein: CASSQDYDRGELGYTF. CDR3 coding DNA: TGCGCCAGCAGCCAAGATTATGACAGGGGGGAGTTGGGCTACACCTTC.

This clonotype was detected many times. The rearrangement links TRBV29-1 to TRBJ1-1; no definite D call. CDR3 length: 9 residues. V was trimmed by 4 bases and J by 11 bases, leaving 8 bases between them. In germline, CDR1 is SQVTM, CDR2 ANQGSEA. This chain's CDR3 is CSVGSGAFF. The CDR3 DNA sequence: TGCAGCGTTGGGTCGGGCGCTTTCTTT.

This clonotype was observed a few times. V gene TRBV28 combines with J gene TRBJ1-1; a weak D match, TRBD1 (6 bases). Trimming cost V 5 bases and J 0 bases, with 13 bases left between them. This CDR3 is 15 amino acids long. The germline V gene has CDR1 MDHEN and CDR2 SYDVKM. CDR3 sequence: CASSTDRRLNTEAFF. As DNA, the CDR3 is TGTGCCAGCAGTACGGACAGACGACTGAACACTGAAGCTTTCTTT.

V gene TRBV7-3 combines with J gene TRBJ2-1, with D unresolved. The CDR3 contains 17 residues. CDR1 is SGHTA, CDR2 FQGTGA, per germline. Trimming removed 5 bases at V and 1 base at J, with 18 bases between. CDR3: CASSKGTQLGSYNEQFF. Here the CDR3 DNA reads TGTGCCAGCAGCAAAGGAACCCAATTAGGGTCCTACAATGAGCAGTTCTTC.

The V call is TRBV28, the J call TRBJ1-5; no firm D call. Germline V CDR1 and CDR2: MDHEN, SYDVKM. The CDR3 has 15 amino acids. The germline V and J ends were trimmed by 5 bases and 4 bases, with 15 bases remaining between them. The CDR3 nucleotides are TGTGCCAGCAGTGAGAACATAGGGCCTAATCAGCCCCAGCATTTT. This codes for CASSENIGPNQPQHF.

This clonotype was seen many times. The rearrangement links TRBV7-9 to TRBJ2-7; the D is unclear. Germline CDR1 and CDR2: SEHNR and FQNEAQ (reference sequence). This CDR3 is 12 amino acids long. Trimming removed 1 base at V and 3 bases at J, with 4 bases between. CDR3 bases: TGTGCCAGCAGCTTAGTACTCTACGAGCAGTACGTC. This encodes CASSLVLYEQYV.

V usage is TRBV28 and J usage is TRBJ1-3, with a tentative D call TRBD1 (5 bases). Germline assignment: CDR1 MDHEN and CDR2 SYDVKM. The ends were cut back, 6 bases at V and 6 bases at J, with 15 bases in the middle. CDR3 length: 14 residues. This CDR3 is CASRTGTLENTIYF. CDR3 sequence (DNA): TGTGCCAGCAGAACCGGGACGTTGGAAAACACCATATATTTT.

This clonotype has ten or more counts. The gene calls are TRBV6-2 or TRBV6-3 and TRBJ1-5; D gene uncertain. The CDR3 spans 14 residues. V was cut by 3 bases and J by 6 bases, with 12 bases left in between. CDR1 and CDR2 from the germline V gene are MNHEY and SVGEGT. CDR3 in DNA: TGTGCCAGCAGTTATAAGTACGACATTCAGCCCCAGCATTTT. Encoded protein: CASSYKYDIQPQHF.

This sequence joins TRBV30 and TRBJ1-2; TRBD1 matches at 7 bases. V dropped 0 bases and J dropped 7; count of bases not matched to a gene: 5. Per germline, CDR1 GTSNPN and CDR2 SVGIG (reference sequence). The CDR3 spans 13 residues. The CDR3 DNA reads TGTGCCTGGAGTGTAACGTCAGGGGGTGGCTACACCTTC. Its protein is CAWSVTSGGGYTF.

This clonotype came up a few times. The rearrangement uses TRBV5-4 and TRBJ1-1; D is uncertain. The V gene's germline CDR1 is SGHNT and CDR2 YYREEE (reference sequence). The CDR3 runs 13 residues. Trimming took 3 bases from V and 1 from J, leaving 7 bases between them. As DNA, the CDR3 is TGTGCCAGCAGCTCTATCGAGAACACTGAAGCTTTCTTT. Translation gives CASSSIENTEAFF.

The chain carries TRBV20-1 and TRBJ2-5, with 7 bases matching TRBD1. The trim removed 4 bases at V and 5 bases at J, leaving 4 bases unmatched. The germline V gene has CDR1 DFQATT and CDR2 SNEGSKA (reference sequence). The CDR3 is made up of 12 amino acids. CDR3 coding DNA: TGCAGTGCTACCGAACAGGGGGAGACCCAGTACTTC. Amino acid sequence: CSATEQGETQYF.

Ten or more counts support this clonotype. V is TRBV2 and J is TRBJ1-5, with 9 nucleotides matching TRBD1. Germline trimming cut 6 bases from V and 7 bases from J; bases unmatched to any gene: 10. The CDR3 is made up of 15 amino acids. The V gene's germline CDR1 is SNHLY and CDR2 FYNNEI. In DNA, the CDR3 is TGTGCCAGCAGGAAGGACAGGGGAGGAAACCAGCCCCAGCATTTT. Translated: CASRKDRGGNQPQHF. The variable domain in full, with the rest retrieved from reference TRBV2 and TRBJ1-5, is EPEVTQTPSHQVTQMGQEVILRCVPISNHLYFYWYRQILGQKVEFLVSFYNNEISEKSEIFDDQFSVERPDGSNFTLKIRSTKLEDSAMYFCASRKDRGGNQPQHFGDGTRLSIL.

This clonotype has at least ten counts. V usage is TRBV5-1 and J usage is TRBJ2-7, with D perhaps matching TRBD2 (5 bases). The CDR3 is 15 amino acids. Trimming removed 0 bases at V and 2 bases at J, with 12 bases between. The germline CDR1 and CDR2 sequences are SGHRS and YFSETQ. CDR3 sequence: CASSLEAGLTYEQYF. The DNA for the CDR3 is TGCGCCAGCAGCTTGGAGGCGGGTTTGACCTACGAGCAGTACTTC.

Many counts were recorded for this clonotype. The chain couples TRBV7-2 to TRBJ1-1; 9 bases are shared with TRBD1. CDR1 and CDR2 from the germline V gene are SGHTA and FQGNSA. With 4 bases clipped from V and 4 bases from J, the junction kept 4 bases outside the gene matches. The CDR3 contains 14 residues. CDR3 amino acids: CASSSRQGGTEAFF. The CDR3 region has the DNA TGTGCCAGCAGCTCACGACAGGGGGGCACTGAAGCTTTCTTT.

This clonotype was recorded many times. The chain employs TRBV5-1 and TRBJ2-2; a possible D gene is TRBD1 (6 bases). This CDR3 region has 15 residues. V lost 4 bases and J 2 bases, leaving 12 bases between the germline ends. The germline V gene encodes CDR1 SGHRS and CDR2 YFSETQ. The DNA for the CDR3 is TGCGCCAGCAGCCTGGGGGCAGCAAACACCGGGGAGCTGTTTTTT. Protein product: CASSLGAANTGELFF. The full variable domain, completed using reference TRBV5-1 and TRBJ2-2, is KAGVTQTPRYLIKTRGQQVTLSCSPISGHRSVSWYQQTPGQGLQFLFEYFSETQRNKGNFPGRFSGRQFSNSRSEMNVSTLELGDSALYLCASSLGAANTGELFFGEGSRLTVL.

This clonotype was seen a handful of times. This chain uses TRBV6-5 with TRBJ1-5, with TRBD1 identical over 7 bases. With V trimmed by 4 bases and J by 7 bases, 4 bases remained unmatched. The CDR3 contains 13 residues. Per germline, CDR1 MNHEY and CDR2 SVGAGI. CDR3 sequence reads: CASSWDSLQPQHF. As DNA, the CDR3 is TGTGCCAGCAGTTGGGACAGCCTGCAGCCCCAGCATTTT.